These T cell receptor beta chains were read from a single sample in a study of T cell repertoires in cytomegalovirus infection. TCRdb called the reads again in MiXCR, with one record for every CDR3 protein. The sample carries hundreds of thousands of distinct CDR3 sequences, around 10% recorded once. Sequencing was done on a sample of PBMCs. The receptors were gathered from a human donor in good health (CMV status not recorded). Some clones in this sample may be carry-over from other donors' samples. Both conserved end residues are part of each CDR3. The D gene is left open where the match is weak. Some rows have no size entry. The others give once, few or many, or a class for an expanded clone.

D gene: TRBD1
V gene: TRBV9
J gene: TRBJ1-4
CDR3 length: 16
clone size: .
CDR3 DNA: TGTGCCAGCAGCGGAGGGACAGGGGGCCGGTTGGAAAAACTGTTTTTT
CDR3 protein: CASSGGTGGRLEKLFF

D gene: .
V gene: TRBV6-1
J gene: TRBJ2-7
CDR3 length: 13
clone size: many
CDR3 DNA: TGTGCCAGCAGCCAGAGGAGCTCCTACGAGCAGTACTTC
CDR3 protein: CASSQRSSYEQYF

D gene: .
V gene: TRBV7-2
J gene: TRBJ1-1
CDR3 length: 15
clone size: many
CDR3 DNA: TGTGCCAGCAGAACGGGTCTTCCCGGCGACACTGAAGCTTTCTTT
CDR3 protein: CASRTGLPGDTEAFF

D gene: TRBD1
V gene: TRBV6-6
J gene: TRBJ1-3
CDR3 length: 17
clone size: .
CDR3 DNA: TGTGCCAGCAGTTACTCGAGAGGACAGGGTAGAGGAAACACCATATATTTT
CDR3 protein: CASSYSRGQGRGNTIYF

D gene: TRBD1
V gene: TRBV12-3/TRBV12-4
J gene: TRBJ2-4
CDR3 length: 15
clone size: few
CDR3 DNA: TGTGCCAGCAGCCCAGGGGGCGCGTTGAAAAACATTCAGTACTTC
CDR3 protein: CASSPGGALKNIQYF

D gene: .
V gene: TRBV19
J gene: TRBJ2-3
CDR3 length: 13
clone size: many
CDR3 DNA: TGTGCCAGTAGGGGGCTGATCACAGATACGCAGTATTTT
CDR3 protein: CASRGLITDTQYF

D gene: TRBD1
V gene: TRBV28
J gene: TRBJ1-2
CDR3 length: 16
clone size: many
CDR3 DNA: TGTGCCAGCAGTTTATACAGGGGATCGATCTACTATGGCTACACCTTC
CDR3 protein: CASSLYRGSIYYGYTF

D gene: .
V gene: TRBV19
J gene: TRBJ1-1
CDR3 length: 17
clone size: many
CDR3 DNA: TGTGCCAGTAGTATAGGCCAGGCCTCGAGGGTGAACACTGAAGCTTTCTTT
CDR3 protein: CASSIGQASRVNTEAFF

D gene: .
V gene: TRBV7-2
J gene: TRBJ1-1
CDR3 length: 14
clone size: many
CDR3 DNA: TGTGCCAGCAGCCCCTGGACGGTGAACACTGAAGCTTTCTTT
CDR3 protein: CASSPWTVNTEAFF

D gene: .
V gene: TRBV29-1
J gene: TRBJ2-7
CDR3 length: 13
clone size: few
CDR3 DNA: TGCAGCGTTGCCAGGCCTTTGTCGCTCGAGCAGTACTTC
CDR3 protein: CSVARPLSLEQYF